This T cell receptor (beta chain) was sequenced for a study of blood T cell repertoires in COVID-19 (dated by TCRdb to the early 2020s). In the study overall: Collaborator samples came from the United States, Italy and Spain and covered acute and convalescent phases of COVID-19. The material from the prospective study consisted of cDNA or gDNA derived from T cells, B-cell-depleted T cells, or PBMCs. Subjects who had been exposed to COVID-19, were actively infected with it, or had recovered from it provided the deeply sampled blood TCRbeta repertoires that made up the dataset. The repertoires were released in a freely available public database meant as a resource for research on the immune response to SARS-CoV-2. Samples came from the ongoing ImmuneRACE study (first 160 participants) plus 1,254 subjects from 6 global collaborators. Sample metadata almost always included a de-identified subject ID, COVID-19 status, age in years and sex. HLA class I and class II types, where available, came from metadata supplied by the sample provider rather than from assay-based typing. Overall study outcomes, separate from this receptor: The amount of clinical and demographic metadata varied by source and participant and was provided uncurated.

In the germline V gene, CDR1 corresponds to MNHEY and CDR2 to SVGEGT. V and J lose 0 bases and 5 bases, and a span of 11 bases separates them. From the cysteine through the phenylalanine, the CDR3 covers 15 amino acids. Only the CDR3 DNA stays, 45 bases, in frame from base 1. The table lists this clone with many counts. No cognate antigen has been identified for it. No base qualities exist here, and no much larger clone lies one base off it. Enrolling through a virtual design, the prospective study's participants ranged in age from roughly 18 to 89 years and lived across 24 United States geographic areas. In the prospective study, participants were assigned to cohorts based on the clinical history participants reported in a screening survey and a study questionnaire. Recovered participants in ImmuneRACE Cohort 3 were defined as having two consecutive negative NP/OP PCR tests, clearance from a healthcare professional, or resolution of symptoms. Each participant in the prospective study had whole blood, serum and a nasopharyngeal or oropharyngeal swab collected by mobile phlebotomists. Additional blood draws and questionnaires over an approximately 2-month period could optionally be provided by prospective study participants. Blood samples from the prospective study were shipped frozen or at room temperature prior to DNA extraction.

TCRbeta CDR3 regions were amplified from genomic DNA by means of the immunoSEQ Assay, a bias-controlled multiplex PCR. As for the original processing: The number of nucleated cells in each sample was estimated by amplification of reference gene primers within the assay. Sequence reads were collapsed and filtered to measure the absolute abundance of every unique TCRbeta CDR3 rearrangement. Productive Simpson clonality was computed per sample as the square root of Simpson's diversity index over productive rearrangements. TCRdb stores this immuneACCESS table with in-frame sequences only. Part of the clones is absent; in the studies checked, under half of the shortfall reflects unresolved V genes, and no reason is known for the rest. V and J calls and clone size come straight from that table; D and trimming were deduced from the DNA. This sample is represented by 200,000 to 250,000 clones; less than 90% of them were singletons. The ten largest clones take up 6.8% of the sample.

Recombination linked TRBV6-2 or TRBV6-3 to TRBJ2-4; the best D guess is TRBD2, with 5 bases matching. The source is a woman between 35 and 50 years old who had recovered from COVID-19. The specimen sequenced was PBMCs or T cells enriched from blood (not recorded which). The nucleotide sequence is TGTGCCAGCAGTTACTCGAGGGCCAGCCAAAACATTCAGTACTTC. This yields the protein CASSYSRASQNIQYF.